A selection of T cell receptor beta chains follows, all from one sample in a study of T cell responses to AZD1222 COVID-19 vaccine. Sequenced by immunoSEQ multiplex PCR; TCRdb stores in-frame clones only, minus some. The repertoire holds 120,000 to 150,000 clones, with approximately 89% as singletons. The sample in question was peripheral blood, obtained on day 0 of AZD1222 vaccination. These receptors came from an adult in good health. The CDR3 runs from the conserved cysteine through the conserved F or W. The D gene is left open where the match is weak. Size values are once, few and many counts, or a class for expanded clones, and some rows have none.

TRBJ2-1 - TRBV4-3 - CASSQVGGGHNEQFF TGCGCCAGCAGCCAAGTTGGCGGGGGCCACAATGAGCAGTTCTTC
TRBJ1-1 - TRBV7-3 - CASSRTHNTEAFF TGTGCCAGCAGCAGGACCCATAACACTGAAGCTTTCTTT
TRBJ2-2 once TRBV2 - CASSARTTGTGELFF TGTGCCAGCAGTGCGAGAACGACAGGGACTGGGGAGCTGTTTTTT
TRBJ1-1 - TRBV5-1 TRBD1 CASSHGQGNTEAFF TGCGCCAGCAGCCATGGACAGGGGAACACTGAAGCTTTCTTT
TRBJ2-3 few TRBV19 TRBD2 CASSQGEGSTDTQYF TGTGCCAGTAGTCAAGGGGAGGGTAGCACAGATACGCAGTATTTT
TRBJ2-5 - TRBV3-1/TRBV3-2 TRBD2 CASSRGDRGAGVGETQYF TGTGCCAGCAGCCGTGGGGACCGGGGAGCGGGAGTCGGGGAGACCCAGTACTTC
TRBJ1-6 - TRBV19 TRBD1 CASSIVGTGPRPLHF TGTGCCAGTAGTATAGTGGGGACAGGGCCGAGGCCCCTCCACTTT
TRBJ1-2 - TRBV7-9 - CASSLRTEANYGYTF TGTGCCAGCAGCTTAAGGACCGAGGCGAACTATGGCTACACCTTC
TRBJ1-1 - TRBV19 - CASIKHGRNKNTEAFF TGTGCCAGTATCAAACACGGGCGGAACAAGAACACTGAAGCTTTCTTT
TRBJ1-1 few TRBV2 - CASEGRVGTEAFF TGTGCCAGCGAGGGCAGGGTGGGCACTGAAGCTTTCTTT
TRBJ2-7 - TRBV3-1/TRBV3-2 TRBD1 CASSQGQGLYEQYF TGTGCCAGCAGCCAAGGACAGGGATTGTACGAGCAGTACTTC
TRBJ1-2 - TRBV5-4 TRBD1 CASSPDRARGYTF TGTGCCAGCAGCCCGGACAGGGCGCGGGGCTACACCTTC
TRBJ1-2 - TRBV9 - CASSPGVGDGYTF TGTGCCAGCAGCCCCGGTGTGGGGGATGGCTACACCTTC
TRBJ1-4 - TRBV28 - CASVARATNEKLFF TGTGCCAGCGTTGCGAGGGCGACTAATGAAAAACTGTTTTTT
TRBJ1-2 - TRBV19 - CASSISELSGYTF TGTGCCAGTAGTATTTCGGAACTCTCCGGCTACACCTTC
TRBJ2-3 - TRBV6-6 TRBD2 CASSLGGRRADTQYF TGTGCCAGCTCGCTGGGAGGGAGGAGGGCAGATACGCAGTATTTT
TRBJ2-3 once TRBV11-2 - CASSWGRDTQYF TGTGCCAGCAGCTGGGGCCGGGATACGCAGTATTTT
TRBJ1-3 - TRBV7-9 TRBD1 CASSFPNVLTGSFGNTIYF TGTGCCAGCAGCTTCCCGAACGTATTGACAGGGAGCTTTGGAAACACCATATATTTT
TRBJ1-5 - TRBV19 - CASRPVFGNQPQHF TGTGCCAGTAGACCGGTTTTTGGCAATCAGCCCCAGCATTTT
TRBJ1-3 - TRBV7-3 - CASSLGGSGNTIYF TGTGCCAGCAGCCTCGGTGGCTCTGGAAACACCATATATTTT
TRBJ2-2 - TRBV11-3 - CASSIDPSGTYTGELFF TGTGCCAGCAGCATAGACCCAAGCGGGACATACACCGGGGAGCTGTTTTTT
TRBJ2-4 - TRBV10-2 - CASSEDRPNIQYF TGCGCCAGCAGTGAGGACAGGCCAAACATTCAGTACTTC
TRBJ1-2 - TRBV9 - CASREQGNYGYTF TGTGCCAGCAGGGAACAGGGAAACTATGGCTACACCTTC
TRBJ1-5 - TRBV27 - CASKRGSSNQPQHF TGTGCCAGCAAAAGGGGATCTAGCAATCAGCCCCAGCATTTT
TRBJ2-7 - TRBV7-6 TRBD2 CASSLRVSAGSYEQYF TGTGCCAGCAGCTTAAGGGTCTCAGCGGGAAGCTACGAGCAGTACTTC
TRBJ1-1 - TRBV6-5 - CASSYSGVTEAFF TGTGCCAGCAGTTACTCCGGGGTAACTGAAGCTTTCTTT
TRBJ2-1 few TRBV13 - CASSHHGAGRSSYNEQFF TGTGCCAGCAGCCACCACGGGGCGGGGAGGAGCTCCTACAATGAGCAGTTCTTC
TRBJ1-2 - TRBV9 - CASSAERGADYSGYTF TGTGCCAGCAGCGCAGAACGGGGGGCGGATTACTCTGGCTACACCTTC
TRBJ1-6 few TRBV6-6 - CASRVGQNSPLHF TGTGCCAGCAGAGTTGGACAGAATTCACCCCTCCACTTT
TRBJ1-1 - TRBV3-1/TRBV3-2 - CASSRESRGNTEAFF TGTGCCAGCAGCCGAGAGTCCCGGGGGAACACTGAAGCTTTCTTT
TRBJ2-3 - TRBV15 - CATSNAGPQGTDTQYF TGTGCCACCAGCAACGCCGGGCCCCAGGGCACAGATACGCAGTATTTT
TRBJ2-7 - TRBV15 TRBD1 CATSGRQGTKYEQYF TGTGCCACCAGCGGAAGACAGGGAACAAAATACGAGCAGTACTTC
TRBJ2-3 - TRBV7-3 - CASSLGGGFADTQYF TGTGCCAGCAGCTTGGGTGGGGGTTTCGCAGATACGCAGTATTTT
TRBJ1-4 - TRBV5-1 - CASSQGTVNEKLFF TGCGCCAGCAGCCAAGGGACGGTTAATGAAAAACTGTTTTTT
TRBJ1-2 few TRBV6-1 TRBD1 CASSEWTGFGYTF TGTGCCAGCAGTGAGTGGACAGGGTTTGGCTACACCTTC
TRBJ2-5 - TRBV6-5 - CASSQRGETQYF TGTGCCAGCAGCCAGAGGGGAGAGACCCAGTACTTC
TRBJ2-1 - TRBV20-1 TRBD2 CSASATSVFLINEQFF TGCAGTGCCAGTGCCACTAGCGTTTTTTTGATTAATGAGCAGTTCTTC
TRBJ1-1 - TRBV6-2/TRBV6-3 - CASSPGRGAGYTEAFF TGTGCCAGCAGCCCGGGCCGAGGGGCCGGGTACACTGAAGCTTTCTTT
TRBJ2-1 few TRBV6-5 - CASSYGRSEQFF TGTGCCAGCAGTTACGGGCGGAGTGAGCAGTTCTTC
TRBJ2-1 - TRBV29-1 TRBD2 CSAPRTRTSGSTGYNEQFF TGCAGCGCCCCCCGTACCCGGACTAGCGGGAGCACCGGGTACAATGAGCAGTTCTTC
TRBJ1-5 - TRBV6-6 TRBD1 CASSGGTALRQPQHF TGTGCCAGCAGTGGCGGGACAGCCCTCCGGCAGCCCCAGCATTTT
TRBJ1-4 once TRBV7-9 - CASSSSPRGREKLFF TGTGCCAGCAGCTCCTCCCCCCGGGGGCGGGAAAAACTGTTTTTT
TRBJ2-1 - TRBV3-1/TRBV3-2 TRBD1 CASRRDRGSSYNEQFF TGTGCCAGCAGACGGGACAGGGGTTCTTCCTACAATGAGCAGTTCTTC
TRBJ2-7 - TRBV12-3/TRBV12-4 - CASSPDSYEQYF TGTGCCAGCAGCCCGGACTCCTACGAGCAGTACTTC
TRBJ2-6 many TRBV7-9 - CASLGGGRGSGANVLTF TGTGCCAGCCTAGGCGGGGGCCGGGGCTCTGGGGCCAACGTCCTGACTTTC
TRBJ2-2 - TRBV7-6 TRBD2 CASSPAGGHTGELFF TGTGCCAGCAGCCCAGCGGGGGGGCACACCGGGGAGCTGTTTTTT
TRBJ1-6 once TRBV27 TRBD1 CASSSQGASSPLHF TGTGCCAGCAGCTCGCAGGGGGCGAGTTCACCCCTCCACTTT
TRBJ1-5 - TRBV20-1 TRBD1 CSASLRGDSALNQPQHF TGCAGTGCTAGTCTAAGGGGGGACAGCGCCCTCAATCAGCCCCAGCATTTT
TRBJ2-2 once TRBV6-5 - CASSRAGTNTGELFF TGTGCCAGCAGCCGAGCCGGGACTAACACCGGGGAGCTGTTTTTT
TRBJ1-2 - TRBV29-1 - CSATAGARGYTF TGCAGCGCCACGGCGGGGGCACGGGGCTACACCTTC
TRBJ2-3 - TRBV7-2 TRBD1 CASSLARQGTDTQYF TGTGCCAGCAGCTTAGCTCGACAGGGAACAGATACGCAGTATTTT
TRBJ2-5 - TRBV9 - CASSVGANKETQYF TGTGCCAGCAGCGTAGGGGCCAATAAAGAGACCCAGTACTTC